These 16 T cell receptor beta chains share one sample of origin, sequenced in a study of CD8 T cells in Susac syndrome. It was with random hexamers that roughly 0.5 to 1 ug RNA was reverse transcribed. TCRdb ran MiXCR on the immunoSEQ multiplex PCR reads and lists one entry per CDR3 protein. The profile shows hundreds of thousands of distinct CDR3 sequences, roughly 95% of them singletons. Sequencing was done on a sample of CD4+ T cells from PBMCs. These receptors all come from a human donor with Susac syndrome.

V is TRBV28 and J is TRBJ2-7; 9 bases are shared with TRBD2. Germline V gives CDR1 MDHEN, CDR2 SYDVKM. V was pared by 7 bases and J by 4 bases, with 5 bases of the junction left unmatched. The CDR3 covers 13 residues. In DNA, the CDR3 is TGTGCCAGCAAGCCTAGCGGGAATTACGAGCAGTACTTC. Its protein product is CASKPSGNYEQYF.

CDR3 residues: CASSVSGYNEQFF. The CDR3 DNA reads as TGTGCCAGCAGTGTCTCAGGTTACAATGAGCAGTTCTTC. V gene TRBV2 combines with J gene TRBJ2-1; D uncertain. CDR1 is SNHLY, CDR2 FYNNEI, per germline. V lost 4 bases and J lost 4, with 8 bases in between. This CDR3 has 13 amino acids.

V and J are TRBV4-1 and TRBJ1-5; D unclear. V lost 0 bases and J 8 bases, leaving 11 bases between the germline ends. Germline V gene data show CDR1 as MGHRA and CDR2 as YSYEKL. This CDR3 contains 14 residues. The CDR3 sequence is CASSQDPWSKPQHF. CDR3 in DNA: TGCGCCAGCAGCCAAGACCCCTGGTCCAAGCCCCAGCATTTT.

This chain joins TRBV10-3 and TRBJ1-2, with 7 bases aligning to TRBD1. This CDR3 has 13 residues. J gave up 7 bases and V 3 bases, and 5 bases lay outside the gene matches. Per germline, CDR1 ENHRY and CDR2 SYGVKD. The CDR3 loop is CAISDDRAGGYTF. The CDR3 bases are TGTGCCATCAGTGACGACAGGGCTGGTGGCTACACCTTC.

The genes are TRBV15 and TRBJ1-2, with D unresolved. Germline CDR1 LNHNV, CDR2 YYDKDF (reference sequence). V lost 4 bases to trimming and J lost 6 bases, with 9 bases between them. The CDR3 loop spans 12 amino acids. The CDR3 coding sequence is TGTGCCACCAGCACCCCGGGCCATGGCTACACCTTC. This encodes CATSTPGHGYTF.

The chain joins TRBV30 to TRBJ1-2, with TRBD1 identical over 7 bases. Germline CDR1 is GTSNPN and CDR2 is SVGIG (reference sequence). The J segment lost 4 bases and the V segment lost 5 bases, leaving 7 bases of the junction unmatched. CDR3 length: 13 amino acids. This CDR3 reads CAWGDSPFYGYTF. The CDR3 DNA reads as TGTGCCTGGGGGGACAGTCCATTCTATGGCTACACCTTC.

The chain employs TRBV30 and TRBJ1-2; possibly TRBD1 for D (5 bases). CDR1 GTSNPN and CDR2 SVGIG come from the germline V gene (reference sequence). V lost 1 base and J 3 bases, leaving 15 bases between the germline ends. CDR3 length: 15 amino acids. The CDR3 coding sequence is TGTGCCTGGAGTGCCGGGACGGCCTCCGACTATGGCTACACCTTC. The encoded protein is CAWSAGTASDYGYTF.

The chain recombines TRBV4-2 with TRBJ2-7; D is unresolved. CDR1 is LGHNA, CDR2 YNFKEQ, per germline. Trimming stripped 1 base from V and 2 bases from J, with 6 bases between. The CDR3 spans 13 residues. CDR3 loop: CASSQALPYEQYF. The CDR3 nucleotides are TGTGCCAGCAGCCAAGCCCTTCCCTACGAGCAGTACTTC.

V and J are TRBV20-1 and TRBJ2-3, with unresolved D. Trimming removed 6 bases at V and 0 bases at J, with 13 bases between. The CDR3 length is 14 residues. CDR1 DFQATT and CDR2 SNEGSKA come from the germline V gene (reference sequence). CDR3 protein: CSARRIGSTDTQYF. In DNA form, the CDR3 reads TGCAGTGCCCGGCGTATTGGAAGCACAGATACGCAGTATTTT.

The chain joins TRBV6-5 to TRBJ1-4; no firm D call. The CDR3 contains 11 residues. V dropped 0 bases and J dropped 10 bases, with 3 bases sitting between them. Looked up from germline, CDR1 is MNHEY and CDR2 is SVGAGI. The CDR3 DNA sequence: TGTGCCAGCAGTTACTCGAGAAAACTGTTTTTT. It yields the protein CASSYSRKLFF.

The chain uses TRBV18 and TRBJ2-5; D may be TRBD1 (5 bases). Germline CDR1 is KGHSH and CDR2 is LQKENI. The CDR3 runs to 18 residues. V dropped 3 bases and J dropped 5 bases, with 25 bases sitting between them. The CDR3 reads CASSPDTTVWDIPETQYF. Written as DNA, the CDR3 is TGTGCCAGCTCACCTGACACGACAGTGTGGGATATTCCGGAGACCCAGTACTTC.

This chain connects TRBV18 to TRBJ1-1, with D unresolved. Per the germline V gene, CDR1 is KGHSH and CDR2 is LQKENI. The CDR3 has 13 amino acids. V was shortened by 6 bases and J by 1 base, with 9 bases between the two germline ends. CDR3 sequence reads: CASSAATNTEAFF. The CDR3 DNA reads TGTGCCAGCTCGGCGGCGACGAACACTGAAGCTTTCTTT.

The sample holds one count of this clonotype. The V gene is TRBV5-1, the J gene TRBJ2-7; weak D call: TRBD2 (6 bases). The V end lost 1 base, the J end lost 0 bases, and 11 bases lay between the germline ends. Germline lookup yields CDR1 SGHRS and CDR2 YFSETQ. The CDR3 is 15 residues long. CDR3 DNA sequence: TGCGCCAGCAGCTTGCGGGACTCTGTCTCCTACGAGCAGTACTTC. This codes for CASSLRDSVSYEQYF.

This clonotype was seen once. This chain uses TRBV29-1 with TRBJ2-3; TRBD1 matches 7 bases. This CDR3 has 16 amino acids. The V and J ends lost 1 base and 2 bases, in that order; junction bases with no gene match: 9. CDR1 SQVTM and CDR2 ANQGSEA come from the germline V gene. CDR3 sequence: CSVEAEGQFLTDTQYF. The CDR3, as DNA: TGCAGCGTTGAAGCCGAGGGACAGTTCCTCACAGATACGCAGTATTTT.

The rearrangement links TRBV12-3 or TRBV12-4 to TRBJ1-1, with D perhaps matching TRBD1 (6 bases). The ends were cut back, 10 bases at V and 1 base at J, with 16 bases in the middle. CDR3 length: 14 residues. The CDR3 here is CATGGGIANTEAFF. The CDR3 region has the DNA TGTGCCACCGGGGGCGGCATAGCGAACACTGAAGCTTTCTTT.

The chain carries TRBV21-1 and TRBJ2-7; TRBD1 was called by the table and not checked on the DNA. TRBV21-1 has pseudogene status. This CDR3 is 14 amino acids long. The CDR3 loop is CASSATGQLYEQYF. CDR3 DNA: TGTGCCAGCAGCGCCACGGGACAGCTCTACGAGCAGTACTTC.